These 18 T cell receptor beta chains share one sample of origin, sequenced in a study of cytomegalovirus exposure and HLA in healthy donors. Primers: 60 Vbeta forward and 13 Jbeta reverse. Clones were read by immunoSEQ multiplex PCR, and TCRdb kept only the in-frame ones, dropping some. Of 100,000 to 150,000 clones in the sample, 75% to 85% were seen once. The material sequenced was PBMCs. The receptors originated from a female donor in good health and CMV-seropositive.

CDR3 in DNA: TGTGCCAGCAGCCCCCAAGTCGGGACAGGGGTCCACGAGCAGTACTTC. Amino acids: CASSPQVGTGVHEQYF. The chain employs TRBV9 and TRBJ2-7, with 10 bases identical to TRBD1. V was clipped by 4 bases and J by 5 bases; unmatched bases: 12. The CDR3 length is 16 residues. Per the germline V gene, CDR1 is SGDLS and CDR2 is YYNGEE.

This clone has a handful of counts. The sample holds other DNA sequences that translate to the same CDR3. The genes are TRBV18 and TRBJ2-5; 8 bases fit TRBD2. The trim removed 0 bases at V and 5 bases at J, leaving 2 bases unmatched. The length of the CDR3 is 14 residues. The germline V gene has CDR1 KGHSH and CDR2 LQKENI. This chain's CDR3 is CASSPPASGETQYF. The DNA for the CDR3 is TGTGCCAGCTCACCACCGGCTAGCGGGGAGACCCAGTACTTC.

The gene calls are TRBV30 and TRBJ1-1; D ambiguous. CDR3 length: 13 residues. From germline, CDR1 is GTSNPN and CDR2 SVGIG (reference sequence). Trimming took 2 bases from V and 1 from J, leaving 8 bases between them. CDR3 residues: CAWSNGANTEAFF. Here the CDR3 DNA reads TGTGCCTGGAGTAACGGAGCGAACACTGAAGCTTTCTTT.

The CDR3 nucleotides are TGTGCCAGCAGTCGAGGGGGCTCCTACGAGCAGTACTTC. Its translation is CASSRGGSYEQYF. The J gene is TRBJ2-7, the V gene TRBV25-1, with TRBD1 as a possible D gene (6 bases). The V gene lost 5 bases and the J gene lost 0 bases, with 8 bases spanning the gap. This CDR3 is built from 13 residues. Germline loops: CDR1 MGHDK, CDR2 SYGVNS.

This chain links TRBV7-9 with TRBJ1-3, with D possibly TRBD1 on 5 matching bases. The germline CDR1 and CDR2 sequences are SEHNR and FQNEAQ (reference sequence). CDR3 length equals 15 residues. V gave up 1 base and J gave up 1 base, with 8 bases separating them. CDR3 nucleotides: TGTGCCAGCAGCTTAGACAGGCCATCTGGAAACACCATATATTTT. Its protein is CASSLDRPSGNTIYF.

The chain has TRBV2 and TRBJ2-7; D might be TRBD1 (5 bases). The CDR3 extends over 12 amino acids. CDR1 is SNHLY and CDR2 is FYNNEI in the germline V gene. Trimming shortened V by 8 bases and J by 6 bases, and 14 bases separated the two germline ends. CDR3 sequence reads: CASWQVDSEQYF. The CDR3 nucleotides are TGTGCCAGCTGGCAGGTTGACAGCGAGCAGTACTTC.

The chain couples TRBV7-3 to TRBJ2-3, with D possibly being TRBD2 (5 bases). This CDR3 comprises 19 residues. V was pared by 2 bases and J by 2 bases, with 23 bases between. The germline V gene has CDR1 SGHTA and CDR2 FQGTGA. CDR3 in DNA: TGTGCCAGCAGCTTATCCTCCTACTGGACTCTCTATTTCACAGATACGCAGTATTTT. This codes for CASSLSSYWTLYFTDTQYF.

This clone was picked up one time. The CDR3 bases are TGTGCCAGCTCACCTACAGGGGATTATGGCTACACCTTC. Its protein is CASSPTGDYGYTF. V gene TRBV18 combines with J gene TRBJ1-2, with 7 bases fitting TRBD1. Germline CDR1 is KGHSH and CDR2 is LQKENI. V was clipped by 3 bases and J by 5 bases; unmatched bases: 3. This CDR3 is built from 13 residues.

In its sample, this clone was seen a few times. This chain links TRBV6-1 with TRBJ2-5; 7 bases are shared with TRBD1. Trimming at V came to 7 bases and at J to 5 bases, leaving 7 bases not matched to a gene. CDR3 length: 13 amino acids. Germline CDR1 and CDR2: MNHNS and SASEGT. The CDR3 DNA follows: TGTGCCAGCAACCCGGACAGGTGGGAGACCCAGTACTTC. Amino acid sequence: CASNPDRWETQYF.

CDR3 coding DNA: TGTGCCAGCAGCAGAGGTCCTACGGGCTACGAGCAGTACTTC. Amino acid sequence: CASSRGPTGYEQYF. The chain employs TRBV11-2 and TRBJ2-7, with unresolved D. Germline values: CDR1 SGHAT, CDR2 FQNNGV. V was cut by 5 bases and J by 3 bases, with 14 bases left in between. This CDR3 spans 14 amino acids.

This sequence joins TRBV18 and TRBJ2-7; 7 bases are shared with TRBD1. With 2 bases clipped from V and 5 bases from J, the junction kept 0 bases outside the gene matches. Germline V gene data show CDR1 as KGHSH and CDR2 as LQKENI. The CDR3 is 12 residues long. The CDR3 nucleotides are TGTGCCAGCTCACCAACAGGGGACGAGCAGTACTTC. Protein sequence: CASSPTGDEQYF.

This clone came up a few times. The V gene is TRBV6-1, the J gene TRBJ2-7, with TRBD2 as a possible D gene (6 bases). V gave up 8 bases and J gave up 5 bases, with 19 bases separating them. From germline, CDR1 is MNHNS and CDR2 SASEGT. The CDR3 consists of 14 residues. The CDR3 DNA is TGTGCCAGCTCTCGCCGAGCTTCGGGGGACGAGCAGTACTTC. It encodes CASSRRASGDEQYF.

The V gene is TRBV7-3, the J gene TRBJ2-5, with 7 bases lining up with TRBD2. This CDR3 region has 14 residues. J was trimmed by 1 base and V by 5 bases; bases with no gene match: 4. Germline values: CDR1 SGHTA, CDR2 FQGTGA. Here the CDR3 reads CASSPGGLQETQYF. The DNA for the CDR3 is TGTGCCAGCAGCCCGGGGGGTCTCCAAGAGACCCAGTACTTC.

J is TRBJ1-4 and V is TRBV5-1, with a weak D call TRBD1 (6 bases). V shed 4 bases and J shed 4 bases, with 14 bases lying between them. The CDR3 loop spans 15 amino acids. The germline gives CDR1 SGHRS, CDR2 YFSETQ. The CDR3 DNA is TGCGCCAGCAGCATGAGGGGGGGGAGTAATGAAAAACTGTTTTTT. This encodes CASSMRGGSNEKLFF. Based on the CDR3 plus reference TRBV5-1 and TRBJ1-4, the full variable domain is KAGVTQTPRYLIKTRGQQVTLSCSPISGHRSVSWYQQTPGQGLQFLFEYFSETQRNKGNFPGRFSGRQFSNSRSEMNVSTLELGDSALYLCASSMRGGSNEKLFFGSGTQLSVL.

The V call is TRBV6-6, the J call TRBJ2-5; 8 bases align to TRBD2. The DNA end lines up better with TRBJ2-7; the J call may be wrong. CDR3 length: 14 residues. Germline lookup yields CDR1 MNHNY and CDR2 SVGAGI (reference sequence). The CDR3 protein is CASSSGGSRYEQYF. The CDR3 DNA reads TGTGCCAGCAGCTCGGGGGGGTCACGCTACGAGCAGTACTTC.

The V gene is TRBV28, the J gene TRBJ1-1; D might be TRBD1 (6 bases). CDR3 length: 15 amino acids. V shed 5 bases and J shed 1 base, with 14 bases lying between them. Per the germline V gene, CDR1 is MDHEN and CDR2 is SYDVKM. CDR3 loop: CASSPTGFPNTEAFF. The CDR3 DNA reads TGTGCCAGCAGTCCCACAGGGTTCCCGAACACTGAAGCTTTCTTT.

The chain carries TRBV5-1 and TRBJ2-2, with TRBD2 matching 14 bases. V lost 4 bases, J lost 10 bases, and 9 bases stayed unmatched. The CDR3 totals 16 residues. CDR1 is SGHRS, CDR2 YFSETQ, per germline. This CDR3 reads CASSRRTSGRTVELFF. Written as DNA, the CDR3 is TGCGCCAGCAGCCGACGGACTAGCGGGAGGACAGTGGAGCTGTTTTTT.

The V gene is TRBV11-1, the J gene TRBJ2-7; 8 nucleotides line up with TRBD2. J was trimmed by 2 bases and V by 5 bases; bases with no gene match: 14. The CDR3 contains 17 residues. Germline lookup yields CDR1 SGHAT and CDR2 FQDESV (reference sequence). The chain's CDR3 is CASSLLLQSGSTYEQYF. Written as DNA, the CDR3 is TGTGCCAGCAGCCTCCTTCTTCAGAGCGGGAGCACCTACGAGCAGTACTTC.